The T cell receptor (beta chain) described here comes from a study of shared clonotypes between healthy human individuals. Study-level points and caveats: Among donors, the sharing of clonotypes was expected to be influenced by sequencing depth.

Each subset's genomic DNA was split evenly across several immunoSEQ plates. It was around 190 ng DNA, 25,000 to 35,000 T cell genomes, that sorted-subset replicate PCRs used. Libraries were prepared by immunoSEQ multiplex PCR; TCRdb keeps only in-frame clonotypes and omits some of them. The data contain approximately 1,500,000 clones, 98% of them seen just once; the ten biggest clones take up roughly 0.45%. Healthy HIV-negative adults with no recent acute infections or vaccinations were recruited as donors. Points on this clone: Its matching antigen is unknown.

The V and J ends lost 1 base and 5 bases, in that order; junction bases with no gene match: 4. CDR3 length equals 15 residues. The germline V gene has CDR1 KGHSH and CDR2 LQKENI. The V gene is TRBV18, the J gene TRBJ1-4; 7 bases agree with TRBD1. The TCR originated in a young man in good health. Sequenced material: naive CD4+ T cells sorted from blood. Noted subset: CD45RA+ positively selected. In DNA form, the CDR3 reads TGTGCCAGCTCACCACGGACAGGCCGGAATGAAAAACTGTTTTTT. Amino acids: CASSPRTGRNEKLFF.